This T cell receptor (beta chain) was retrieved from a study of T cell repertoires in cytomegalovirus infection. Germline V gives CDR1 SGHTA, CDR2 FQGNSA. This CDR3 has 12 amino acids. Trimming removed 6 bases from V and 10 bases from J, with 16 bases in between. TCRdb redid the calling of the reads with MiXCR, one entry per CDR3 protein. The sample includes around 740,000 distinct CDR3 sequences, about a third of them seen just once. Sample: PBMCs. V is TRBV7-2 and J is TRBJ2-7, with TRBD2 as a possible D gene (6 bases). This clonotype was obtained from a human donor in good health (CMV status not recorded). Some clones in this sample may be carry-over from other donors' samples. CDR3 region: CASSPTSSDQYF. The CDR3 DNA is TGTGCCAGCAGTCCAACTAGCAGCGATCAGTACTTC.